The TCR beta chain described here comes from a study of blood T cell repertoires in COVID-19 (dated by TCRdb to about 2020). With respect to the entire study: Samples covering the acute and convalescent phases of COVID-19 were provided by collaborators in the United States, Italy and Spain. Samples were obtained from the ongoing ImmuneRACE study (first 160 participants) and from 1,200 or so subjects provided by 6 global collaborators. The prospective study material was composed of cDNA or gDNA derived from T cells, B-cell-depleted T cells, or PBMCs. The repertoires were released in a freely available public database meant as a resource for research on the immune response to SARS-CoV-2. Nearly every sample came with metadata listing a de-identified subject ID, COVID-19 status, age in years and sex. Where available, HLA class I and class II types were obtained from metadata supplied by the sample provider rather than from assay-based typing. Deeply sampled blood TCRbeta repertoires from subjects exposed to, actively infected with, or recovered from COVID-19 were included in the dataset.

Overall results and qualifications from the work: How much clinical and demographic metadata was included differed by source and by participant, and the metadata was provided uncurated.

This clone was recorded only once. What this receptor recognizes is not known. The sample holds no much larger clone one base away, and base qualities are not on file. The CDR3, cysteine through phenylalanine, is 13 amino acids long. The CDR3 DNA has 39 bases and is translated from base 1. According to the germline V gene, CDR1 reads MDHEN and CDR2 reads SYDVKM. Trimming costs V 3 bases and J 3 bases, and their ends lie 9 bases apart. Collaborating institutions collected whole blood in K2EDTA tubes following their own protocols. For TCRbeta analysis, collaborator samples were shipped as frozen whole blood, as isolated PBMCs, or as DNA extracted from either sample type. TCRbeta CDR3 regions were amplified from genomic DNA using the immunoSEQ Assay, a bias-controlled multiplex PCR. The original methods were these. Within the assay, amplification of reference gene primers was used to estimate how many nucleated cells each sample contained. Sequence reads were collapsed and filtered to measure the absolute abundance of every unique TCRbeta CDR3 rearrangement. For each sample, productive Simpson clonality was calculated as the square root of Simpson's diversity index across productive rearrangements. This is the immuneACCESS table as TCRdb keeps it, with only in-frame sequences that have V and J called. A part of the clones is gone; compared with another copy, unresolved V genes explain less than half, and the rest is unexplained. D and trimming were read from the DNA, whereas the V and J calls and clone size are those reported in that table. Here the sample has 150,000 to 200,000 clones; roughly 93% occur a single time. The ten top clones hold roughly 4.5% of the sample.

The source material was peripheral blood. The receptor comes from a woman aged 45-65 years with acute or convalescent COVID-19. The chain was built from TRBV28 and TRBJ2-7, and perhaps TRBD1 as D gene, on 5 matching bases. CDR3 protein: CASSLGPYYEQYF. At the DNA level, the sequence is TGTGCCAGCAGTTTGGGGCCATACTACGAGCAGTACTTC.